Following are 18 T cell receptor beta chains from one sample sequenced in a study of tumor and adjacent non-tumor tissue in lung cancer. TCRbeta libraries were built with three rounds of nested PCR, modified from ARM-PCR. TCRdb analysed the multiplex PCR reads with MiXCR anew, one entry per CDR3 protein. Of tens of thousands of distinct CDR3 sequences listed, less than 85% were seen once; the top ten hold less than 50%. RNA was extracted from bulk tissue without any cell sorting. Distant lung tissue was collected more than 3 cm away from the tumor edge. The material sequenced was distant non-tumor lung tissue. The receptor source for this set is a man aged 65-85 years with non-small cell lung cancer.

This clonotype has a handful of counts. A read error may explain this, as a much larger clone is one base away. The chain links TRBV29-1 to TRBJ2-3; 10 bases are shared with TRBD2. Germline V gene sequence: CDR1 SQVTM, CDR2 ANQGSEA. This CDR3 comprises 14 residues. The CDR3 DNA reads as TGCTGCGTTCGGCTAGCGGGGGCCCGAGGGACGCAGTATTTT. It yields the protein CCVRLAGARGTQYF.

The rearrangement links TRBV12-3 or TRBV12-4 to TRBJ1-5; 11 positions match TRBD1. The end of the DNA aligns better with TRBJ2-3, so the J call may be wrong. The CDR3 is 15 amino acids. CDR3 DNA sequence: TGTGCCAGCAGTTTAGGGACAGGGGGCAATCGTCCCCAGTATTTT. It translates to CASSLGTGGNRPQYF.

V is TRBV2 and J is TRBJ2-1; TRBD2 aligns across 10 bases. The CDR3 is made up of 13 amino acids. Losses at the gene ends were 7 bases for V and 9 bases for J; bases not matched to a gene: 6. From germline, CDR1 is SNHLY and CDR2 FYNNEI. The CDR3 nucleotides read TGTGCCAGCACCTTAGCGGGGGGCTCTGAGCAGTTCTTC. It is translated as CASTLAGGSEQFF.

About this clonotype: The CDR3 end shows no conserved phenylalanine or tryptophan, and so a read error is likely. The CDR3 DNA reads TGTGCCTGCAGCCAAGGACTATATGGCTACACCTTA. Translated, it gives CACSQGLYGYTL. V and J are TRBV11-2 and TRBJ1-2; D is unresolved. Germline CDR1 SGHAT, CDR2 FQNNGV. The CDR3 loop spans 12 amino acids.

V is TRBV11-1 and J is TRBJ2-7; 7 bases agree with TRBD2. V dropped 10 bases and J dropped 2; count of bases not matched to a gene: 14. The CDR3 sequence is 15 residues long. Germline assignment: CDR1 SGHAT and CDR2 FQDESV (reference sequence). The CDR3: CAKGLTSGKAYEQYF. CDR3 bases: TGTGCCAAAGGCTTAACAAGCGGGAAAGCCTACGAGCAGTACTTC. The complete variable domain, with remaining parts taken from reference TRBV11-1 and TRBJ2-7, reads EAEVAQSPRYKITEKSQAVAFWCDPISGHATLYWYRQILGQGPELLVQFQDESVVDDSQLPKDRFSAERLKGVDSTLKIQPAELGDSAMYLCAKGLTSGKAYEQYFGPGTRLTVT.

This clonotype was found once. Here the CDR3 omits its conserved ending phenylalanine or tryptophan, so a read error is the likely source. The CDR3 nucleotides are TGTCCCAGCAGCTTGGGGAGCAATCAGCCCCAGCATCTT. This sequence encodes CPSSLGSNQPQHL. The rearrangement uses TRBV5-5 and TRBJ1-5, with D unclear. CDR1 is SGHKS and CDR2 is YYEKEE in the germline V gene (reference sequence). The CDR3 is 13 residues long.

In this sample, this clonotype turned up a few times. An end of the junction differs from the germline gene, which may be a read error. The gene calls are TRBV4-1 and TRBJ2-5; D could derive from TRBD1 or TRBD2 (6 bases each). This CDR3 comprises 14 residues. Germline CDR1 and CDR2: MGHRA and YSYEKL. The CDR3 region has the DNA TGCACTAGCAGCCAACAGTGGGGGCAAGAGACCCAGTATTTC. This codes for CTSSQQWGQETQYF.

A remark on this clonotype: Germline is not matched at one junction end, which may reflect a read error. This chain joins TRBV11-2 and TRBJ2-2, with 7 bases lining up with TRBD1. Germline CDR1 reads SGHAT; CDR2 reads FQNNGV. The CDR3 covers 16 residues. Written as DNA, the CDR3 is TGTGTCAGCAGCTTAGTGATCACAGGGGTTGCCGTGGAGCTGTTTTTT. It encodes CVSSLVITGVAVELFF.

In the case of this clonotype: The junction shows a germline mismatch at one end, possibly a read error. The CDR3 is CASSFRTEHQPQDF. For the CDR3, the DNA is TGTGCCAGCAGTTTTCGTACCGAGCATCAGCCACAGGATTTT. The J gene is TRBJ1-5, the V gene TRBV12-3 or TRBV12-4; perhaps TRBD1 as D (5 bases). This CDR3 comprises 14 residues.

As regards this clonotype: The junction does not match germline at one end; this may be a read error. The rearrangement joins TRBV5-5 to TRBJ1-2; 7 positions agree with TRBD1. The CDR3 is 16 residues long. Germline V gene sequence: CDR1 SGHKS, CDR2 YYEKEE (reference sequence). The CDR3 sequence is CTSSLEYLGQSRGYTF. CDR3 in DNA: TGTACCAGCAGCTTGGAATATCTGGGACAGAGCCGTGGCTACACCTTC.

This clonotype was detected only a few times. A much larger clone differs by one base, so this may be a read error. The J gene is TRBJ2-1, the V gene TRBV12-5; TRBD2 agrees at 11 bases. The V segment lost 7 bases and the J segment 8 bases; nucleotides outside the gene matches: 7. CDR1 is LGHNT, CDR2 FRNRAP, per germline. The CDR3 has 14 amino acids. The CDR3 DNA reads TGTGCTAGTGCAACTAGCGGGAGTATGCATGAGCAGTTCTTC. Protein sequence: CASATSGSMHEQFF.

The chain links TRBV10-1 to TRBJ1-1; 7 bases match TRBD1. Germline CDR1 WNHNN, CDR2 SYGVQD (reference sequence). The CDR3 is 15 residues long. V was clipped by 0 bases and J by 7 bases; unmatched bases: 8. This chain's CDR3 is CASSESGGQRDEAFF. The CDR3 bases are TGCGCCAGCAGTGAGTCGGGGGGACAGAGGGATGAAGCTTTCTTT.

This clonotype showed up just a few times. V and J are TRBV20-1 and TRBJ1-1, with D possibly being TRBD1 (5 bases). CDR3 size: 15 residues. The V gene's germline CDR1 is DFQATT and CDR2 SNEGSKA (reference sequence). The V end was cut by 6 bases, the J end by 3 bases, with 20 bases between. This CDR3 is CSAPLGGSLDTEAFF. CDR3 bases: TGCAGTGCCCCCTTGGGGGGGTCTCTGGACACTGAAGCTTTCTTT.

On this clonotype itself: The final CDR3 position lacks the conserved phenylalanine or tryptophan, pointing to a likely read error. It is unclear where the CDR3 begins or ends on the DNA, so no DNA is shown, and the CDR3 is as TCRdb lists it. The V call is TRBV11-3, the J call TRBJ2-3; whether TRBD1, the table's D call, matches the DNA was not checked. The CDR3 extends over 15 residues, inclusive of both ends. Germline loops: CDR1 SGHNT, CDR2 YENEEA. This CDR3 is CASNPRQGATDTQYL.

This clonotype was observed a handful of times. This may be a read error, as it is one base from a much larger clone. The conserved phenylalanine or tryptophan is not found at the CDR3 terminus, so this likely reflects a read error. V usage is TRBV29-1 and J usage is TRBJ2-7, with 8 bases matching TRBD1. The CDR3 contains 12 residues. Per germline, CDR1 SQVTM and CDR2 ANQGSEA. Trimming cost V 5 bases and J 2 bases; bases outside gene matches: 2. CDR3 region: CSVTGGAYEQYI. In DNA form, the CDR3 reads TGCAGCGTTACAGGGGGAGCCTACGAGCAGTACATC.

This clonotype was recorded a few times. The junction shows a germline mismatch at one end, possibly a read error. The rearrangement uses TRBV11-2 and TRBJ2-5, with TRBD1 identical over 7 bases. The V gene's germline CDR1 is SGHAT and CDR2 FQNNGV. The CDR3 sequence is 15 residues long. The CDR3 here is CASSPGTVGRETRYF. The CDR3 DNA reads as TGTGCCAGCAGCCCGGGGACAGTTGGGAGAGAGACCCGGTACTTC.

In regard to this clonotype: Just one base apart from a much larger clone, this may be a read error. This chain connects TRBV30 to TRBJ2-1; 7 bases fit TRBD2. This CDR3 has 16 amino acids. Germline V gives CDR1 GTSNPN, CDR2 SVGIG (reference sequence). The V gene end was trimmed by 0 bases and the J gene end by 7 bases; junction bases not matched to a gene: 12. The CDR3 protein is CAWSVHSELAKNEQFF. DNA of the CDR3: TGTGCCTGGAGTGTACATTCGGAACTAGCGAAGAATGAGCAGTTCTTC.

Comments on this clonotype: At one of its ends the junction is not consistent with the germline gene, which may arise from a read error. The chain joins TRBV4-1 to TRBJ2-7; 11 bases align to TRBD2. The germline gives CDR1 MGHRA, CDR2 YSYEKL. This CDR3 is 16 amino acids long. CDR3 sequence reads: CVSSWTLAGEGDEHYF. The CDR3 DNA reads TGCGTCAGCAGCTGGACACTAGCGGGAGAGGGGGACGAGCATTACTTC.